This record concerns one T cell receptor beta chain sequence. The antigen remains unidentified. These data originate in a study of OX40 agonist ivuxolimab in advanced cancers. Data came from immunoSEQ multiplex PCR; TCRdb stores just in-frame clones and leaves some out. Found here are under 60,000 clones, around 89% of them singletons; the top ten hold about 5%. J was trimmed by 4 bases and V by 4 bases; bases with no gene match: 9. The CDR3 loop spans 17 amino acids. The germline V gene encodes CDR1 SEHNR and CDR2 FQNEAQ (reference sequence). General study points: Part of the nonresponder group also had normalized T-cell clonal expansion that was low. The 0.1-3.0 mg/kg partial responders had among the lowest clonal expansion.

V gene TRBV7-9 combines with J gene TRBJ2-2; 10 bases line up with TRBD2. This clonotype originated in an adult with an advanced solid tumor such as melanoma, head and neck, liver or kidney cancer. Sequencing was performed on CD4+ or CD8+ T cells sorted from blood, taken in a trial of the OX40 agonist ivuxolimab. DNA for the CDR3: TGTGCCAGCAGCTCGTCAAGCGGGAGGGCGAGCACCGGGGAGCTGTTTTTT. Protein: CASSSSSGRASTGELFF.